This T cell receptor beta chain stems from a study of blood T cell repertoires in COVID-19. Overall study context: Samples of COVID-19 (acute and convalescent) were obtained from the United States, Italy and Spain. PBMCs, B-cell-depleted T cells, or T cells were the source of the cDNA or gDNA that made up the material.

The protocol was immunoSEQ multiplex PCR, while the TCRdb copy is restricted to in-frame clones and leaves out a portion. The sample records 280,000 or so clones, approximately 86% being singletons. CDR1 and CDR2 from the germline V gene are MNHNS and SASEGT. This CDR3 contains 15 residues. With 3 bases removed from V and 0 bases from J, the gap between germline ends came to 9 bases. The chain has TRBV6-1 and TRBJ1-5; D remains unclear. The sequence was collected from a woman aged 25 to 39 who had recovered from COVID-19. Sequencing was done on a sample of peripheral blood. The CDR3 is CASSDWYGSNQPQHF. DNA of the CDR3: TGTGCCAGCAGTGATTGGTACGGTAGCAATCAGCCCCAGCATTTT.